Presented here are 16 T cell receptor beta chains from one specimen sequenced in a study of metastatic and nonmetastatic thyroid tumors. TCRdb reanalyzed the PCR reads with MiXCR. Altogether about 35,000 clones are present, around a fifth being singletons, with the ten largest covering about 18%. All patients were treatment-naive before thyroid surgery. The sample taken for sequencing was blood. Every receptor here comes from a female donor with papillary thyroid cancer or a benign thyroid nodule (not recorded which). Some clones in this sample may be carry-over from other donors' samples.

This clone occurred many times. This chain joins TRBV28 and TRBJ2-1; D remains ambiguous. This CDR3 region has 12 residues. CDR1 is MDHEN, CDR2 SYDVKM, per germline. The V end lost 2 bases, the J end lost 12 bases, and 11 bases lay between the germline ends. CDR3 nucleotides: TGTGCCAGCAGTTTAGTTGTCCACGGGCAGTTCTTC. Encoded protein: CASSLVVHGQFF.

This clone has only a few counts. This chain links TRBV6-2 or TRBV6-3 with TRBJ2-7, with D possibly matching TRBD2 (6 bases). This CDR3 has 13 residues. Germline V gene data show CDR1 as MNHEY and CDR2 as SVGEGT. Trimming took 10 bases from V and 2 from J, leaving 15 bases between them. The CDR3 bases are TGTGCCACCCAGGAGGGTGAAGCCTACGAGCAGTACTTC. This codes for CATQEGEAYEQYF.

This clone was observed at least ten times. The chain is built from TRBV6-1 and TRBJ2-3; 8 bases map to TRBD2. The CDR3 spans 16 residues. In germline, CDR1 is MNHNS, CDR2 SASEGT. V trimming: 3 bases; J trimming: 2 bases; junction bases outside the gene matches: 7. The DNA of the CDR3 is TGTGCCAGCAGTGAGTCAATAGCGGGACTCACAGATACGCAGTATTTT. Encoded protein: CASSESIAGLTDTQYF.

By share of the sample, this clone is medium-sized. The chain carries TRBV28 and TRBJ2-7; 8 bases fit TRBD2. Germline CDR1 reads MDHEN; CDR2 reads SYDVKM. This CDR3 has 14 residues. Germline trimming cut 2 bases from V and 4 bases from J; bases unmatched to any gene: 4. CDR3 DNA: TGTGCCAGCAGTTTAAGCGGGAGAGGATACGAGCAGTACTTC. This gives the protein CASSLSGRGYEQYF.

This clone was observed many times. The V gene is TRBV6-1, the J gene TRBJ2-5; tentatively, D is TRBD2 (6 bases). V lost 7 bases to trimming and J lost 4 bases, with 16 bases between them. The germline CDR1 and CDR2 sequences are MNHNS and SASEGT. This CDR3 is built from 14 residues. DNA for the CDR3: TGTGCCAGCACCGAGATGGGGAGGAGAGAGACCCAGTACTTC. Amino acid sequence: CASTEMGRRETQYF.

Worth noting for this clone: At one end the junction does not follow the germline gene, possibly because of a read error. The rearrangement joins TRBV11-3 to TRBJ2-7; the D gene could be TRBD1 or TRBD2 (5 bases each). This CDR3 contains 15 residues. Germline V CDR1 and CDR2: SGHNT, YENEEA. The CDR3 reads CAISFRGQISYDQYF. In DNA form, the CDR3 reads TGTGCCATCAGCTTCCGGGGCCAGATAAGCTACGATCAGTACTTC.

This rearrangement joins TRBV4-1 to TRBJ1-4, with 8 bases aligning to TRBD1. The germline CDR1 and CDR2 sequences are MGHRA and YSYEKL. V trimming: 1 base; J trimming: 8 bases; junction bases outside the gene matches: 9. The CDR3 has 16 residues. Written as DNA, the CDR3 is TGCGCCAGCAGCCAAGGGTTTCAGGGGGCGGTCGAAAAACTGTTTTTT. The encoded protein is CASSQGFQGAVEKLFF.

This clone showed up many times. The CDR3 DNA is TGCGCCAGCAGCCAAGGGGTGAACAGAAAGAATGAAAAACTGTTTTTT. Protein product: CASSQGVNRKNEKLFF. J is TRBJ1-4 and V is TRBV4-3; no firm D call. CDR3 length equals 16 residues. V was pared by 1 base and J by 5 bases, with 14 bases between. Germline CDR1 LGHNA, CDR2 YSLEER.

The chain recombines TRBV6-5 with TRBJ2-7; 7 bases are shared with TRBD2. The CDR3 length is 15 residues. Germline-derived CDR1 and CDR2 are MNHEY and SVGAGI. V lost 0 bases, J lost 2 bases, and 4 bases stayed unmatched. The CDR3 spells CASSYSWGGAYEQYF. CDR3 DNA sequence: TGTGCCAGCAGTTACTCCTGGGGGGGGGCCTACGAGCAGTACTTC.

This clone was seen many times. The CDR3 bases are TGCAGTGCTACCCGGGAGACTGGGGCCAACGTCCTGACTTTC. It specifies CSATRETGANVLTF. The chain recombines TRBV20-1 with TRBJ2-6; maybe TRBD2 (6 bases). Germline V gives CDR1 DFQATT, CDR2 SNEGSKA (reference sequence). The V end lost 4 bases, the J end lost 2 bases, and 9 bases lay between the germline ends. The CDR3 contains 14 residues.

At least ten counts were recorded for this clone. The rearrangement joins TRBV4-1 to TRBJ2-6, with D perhaps matching TRBD2 (5 bases). Trimming left V 4 bases short and J 2 bases short, with 18 bases between. The germline CDR1 and CDR2 sequences are MGHRA and YSYEKL. The CDR3 consists of 18 residues. The CDR3 coding sequence is TGCGCCAGCAGCCGCCGATTTGGGGAGACGGCTGGGGCCAACGTCCTGACTTTC. As protein: CASSRRFGETAGANVLTF.

This clone was observed a handful of times. A junction boundary mismatches the germline segment, possibly from a read error. The chain is built from TRBV12-3 or TRBV12-4 and TRBJ2-1, with D unresolved. The length of the CDR3 is 11 residues. The CDR3 DNA reads TGTGCCAGCAGTTTACGAAATGAGAAGTTCTTC. It specifies CASSLRNEKFF.

A remark on this clone: A much larger clone lies one base from this, so it may be a read error. The rearrangement joins TRBV18 to TRBJ2-2; TRBD1 matches at 9 bases. Germline V lookup: CDR1 KGHSH, CDR2 LQKENI. The CDR3 contains 15 residues. CDR3 region: CASSHGQGNNGELFF. The DNA for the CDR3 is TGTGCCAGCTCACATGGACAGGGGAACAACGGGGAGCTGTTTTTT.

This clone was found many times. V is TRBV7-8 and J is TRBJ1-2; TRBD1 might be the D (5 bases). The CDR3 runs 15 residues. The ends were cut back, 2 bases at V and 4 bases at J, with 14 bases in the middle. The germline V gene has CDR1 SGHVS and CDR2 FQNEAQ. This chain's CDR3 is CASSLSRVSGYGYTF. The CDR3 bases are TGTGCCAGCAGCTTATCCAGGGTTTCAGGCTATGGCTACACCTTC.

The chain carries TRBV5-6 and TRBJ2-7; perhaps TRBD1 as D (6 bases). This CDR3 is 16 amino acids long. Trimming took 0 bases from V and 2 from J, leaving 15 bases between them. Germline V gene sequence: CDR1 SGHDT, CDR2 YYEEEE. The CDR3 sequence: CASSLGPTGKPYEQYF. The CDR3 DNA is TGTGCCAGCAGCTTGGGGCCGACAGGTAAGCCCTACGAGCAGTACTTC.

This clone showed up many times. The gene calls are TRBV20-1 and TRBJ1-5; 9 bases are a match to TRBD1. This CDR3 region has 16 residues. The V gene's germline CDR1 is DFQATT and CDR2 SNEGSKA (reference sequence). With 3 bases clipped from V and 6 bases from J, the junction kept 12 bases outside the gene matches. In DNA, the CDR3 is TGCAGTGCTAGCCTTTTTAGGGACAGGGATATTCAGCCCCAGCATTTT. As protein: CSASLFRDRDIQPQHF.